The 11 T cell receptor beta chains listed next were all sequenced from one sample in a study of shared clonotypes between healthy human individuals. Terminally differentiated effector memory CD45RA+ cells were left out of the naive CD8 fraction, which was CD45RO-negative and positively selected for CCR7. Only in-frame clones appear in the TCRdb table, and some are missing; sequencing was by immunoSEQ multiplex PCR. The table includes around 700,000 clones, about 90% detected once. Sample: naive CD8+ T cells sorted from blood. The receptors here all came from a man aged 30 to 39 in good health.

The chain uses TRBV7-3 and TRBJ1-1; the D gene is possibly TRBD1 (6 bases). The CDR3 is made up of 14 amino acids. V was cut by 5 bases and J by 4 bases, with 14 bases left in between. Germline CDR1 reads SGHTA; CDR2 reads FQGTGA. DNA of the CDR3: TGTGCCAGCAGCATGTCAGGGGTCGGCACTGAAGCTTTCTTT. Its protein is CASSMSGVGTEAFF.

The CDR3: CASSVLASTDTQYF. The CDR3 DNA reads as TGTGCCAGCAGCGTACTAGCGAGCACAGATACGCAGTATTTT. The genes are TRBV9 and TRBJ2-3; tentatively, D is TRBD2 (6 bases). Germline loops: CDR1 SGDLS, CDR2 YYNGEE. Trimming stripped 1 base from V and 0 bases from J, with 6 bases between. The CDR3 has 14 amino acids.

This chain's CDR3 is CASSFTFQTDTQYF. The CDR3, as DNA: TGTGCCAGCAGTTTCACGTTCCAGACAGATACGCAGTATTTT. The chain uses TRBV28 and TRBJ2-3; D is undetermined. Germline values: CDR1 MDHEN, CDR2 SYDVKM. Trimming left V 3 bases short and J 3 bases short, with 10 bases between. CDR3 length equals 14 residues.

A remark on this clone: A read error may produce the germline difference seen at one junction end. For the CDR3, the DNA is TGTGCTAGCAGCTTAGAGAACATGCCGTCGAACACCGGGGAGCTGTTTTTT. Amino acid sequence: CASSLENMPSNTGELFF. The chain joins TRBV7-7 to TRBJ2-2; D unresolved. The length of the CDR3 is 17 residues. Looked up from germline, CDR1 is SSHAT and CDR2 is FNYEAQ (reference sequence).

The rearrangement joins TRBV2 to TRBJ2-1, with 7 bases aligning to TRBD1. With 9 bases clipped from V and 4 bases from J, the junction kept 12 bases outside the gene matches. Germline CDR1 SNHLY, CDR2 FYNNEI. The CDR3 is 15 residues long. CDR3 DNA: TGTGCCAGTCCCCCGGGACAGCAAAATTACAATGAGCAGTTCTTC. It translates to CASPPGQQNYNEQFF.

The V call is TRBV11-2, the J call TRBJ2-2; TRBD2 matches 7 bases. The CDR3 is made up of 13 amino acids. The germline V gene has CDR1 SGHAT and CDR2 FQNNGV. J lost 7 bases, V lost 4 bases, and 3 bases had no gene match. The CDR3: CASSSGGGGELFF. The CDR3 DNA sequence: TGTGCCAGCAGCTCTGGCGGGGGCGGGGAGCTGTTTTTT.

This clone came up a few times. The chain links TRBV9 to TRBJ1-5, with D perhaps matching TRBD1 (5 bases). CDR3 length: 15 residues. The V gene's germline CDR1 is SGDLS and CDR2 YYNGEE. V was cut by 0 bases and J by 0 bases, with 7 bases left in between. Here the CDR3 reads CASSVEGYSNQPQHF. The CDR3 bases are TGTGCCAGCAGCGTAGAGGGGTATAGCAATCAGCCCCAGCATTTT. Looking up the rest from reference TRBV9 and TRBJ1-5 gives the full variable domain: DSGVTQTPKHLITATGQRVTLRCSPRSGDLSVYWYQQSLDQGLQFLIQYYNGEERAKGNILERFSAQQFPDLHSELNLSSLELGDSALYFCASSVEGYSNQPQHFGDGTRLSIL.

The rearrangement links TRBV7-9 to TRBJ2-7, with D hard to call. V gave up 6 bases and J gave up 1 base, with 7 bases separating them. This CDR3 is built from 12 residues. CDR1 and CDR2 (germline): SEHNR, FQNEAQ (reference sequence). The CDR3 nucleotides are TGTGCCAGCAGGGCAGGATCCTACGAGCAGTACTTC. This sequence encodes CASRAGSYEQYF.

The chain joins TRBV7-9 to TRBJ2-7; 8 bases agree with TRBD1. Trimming at V came to 5 bases and at J to 7 bases, leaving 22 bases not matched to a gene. From germline, CDR1 is SEHNR and CDR2 FQNEAQ (reference sequence). The CDR3 is 18 amino acids. CDR3: CASSTTWGQDREAGEQYF. In nucleotides, the CDR3 is TGTGCCAGCAGCACCACTTGGGGACAGGACAGGGAGGCTGGGGAGCAGTACTTC. Filled out from reference TRBV7-9 and TRBJ2-7, the complete variable domain reads DTGVSQNPRHKITKRGQNVTFRCDPISEHNRLYWYRQTLGQGPEFLTYFQNEAQLEKSRLLSDRFSAERPKGSFSTLEIQRTEQGDSAMYLCASSTTWGQDREAGEQYFGPGTRLTVT.

The J gene is TRBJ1-1, the V gene TRBV6-1, with D uncertain. This CDR3 has 12 residues. Germline V gene data show CDR1 as MNHNS and CDR2 as SASEGT. Trimming left V 9 bases short and J 1 base short, with 9 bases between. The CDR3 sequence is CASCRENTEAFF. CDR3 nucleotides: TGTGCCAGTTGCCGAGAGAACACTGAAGCTTTCTTT.

The chain couples TRBV7-6 to TRBJ1-4; D possibly corresponds to TRBD1 (5 bases). Germline values: CDR1 SGHVS, CDR2 FNYEAQ. This CDR3 spans 12 amino acids. DNA for the CDR3: TGTGCGTGGGGGGAAGATGATGAAAAACTGTTTTTT. Translating gives CAWGEDDEKLFF.